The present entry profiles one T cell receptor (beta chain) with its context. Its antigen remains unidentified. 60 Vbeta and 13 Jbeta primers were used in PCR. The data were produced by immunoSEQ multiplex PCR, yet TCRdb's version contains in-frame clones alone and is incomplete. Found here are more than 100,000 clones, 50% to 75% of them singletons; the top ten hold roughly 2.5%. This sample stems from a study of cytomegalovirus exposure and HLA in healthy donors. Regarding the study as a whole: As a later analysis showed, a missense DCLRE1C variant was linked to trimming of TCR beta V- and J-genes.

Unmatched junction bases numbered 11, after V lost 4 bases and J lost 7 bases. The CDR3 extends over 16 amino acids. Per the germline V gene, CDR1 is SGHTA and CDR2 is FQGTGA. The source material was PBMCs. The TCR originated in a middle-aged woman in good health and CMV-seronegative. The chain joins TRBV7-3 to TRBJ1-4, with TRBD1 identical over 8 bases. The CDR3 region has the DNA TGTGCCAGCAGCTGGACAGTACAGGGGGAGGGTGAAAAACTGTTTTTT. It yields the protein CASSWTVQGEGEKLFF.